This paragraph reports one TCR beta chain. As yet, its antigen is unknown. Other DNA sequences in the same sample also yield this CDR3. Vbeta (60) and Jbeta (13) primers were used in the PCR. The assay was immunoSEQ multiplex PCR, and TCRdb's table has in-frame clones only and misses some. The data contain about 130,000 clones, approximately 84% of them seen just once; the ten biggest clones take up around 3%. These data come from a study of cytomegalovirus exposure and HLA in healthy donors. Study as a whole: An early release of data contained around 80 million unique TCRs, which came from HLA-typed donors.

Regarding the study as a whole: Available immune exposure information covered CMV serostatus only.

Unmatched junction bases numbered 11, after V lost 2 bases and J lost 3 bases. This CDR3 contains 17 residues. CDR1 and CDR2 (germline): SGDLS, YYNGEE. The sequencing input was PBMCs. This receptor was obtained from a boy between 2 and 10 years old in good health and CMV-seronegative. The chain employs TRBV9 and TRBJ1-3, with 7 bases lining up with TRBD1. The CDR3 spells CASSVSEGALSGNTIYF. DNA of the CDR3: TGTGCCAGCAGCGTCTCCGAGGGGGCCCTGAGTGGAAACACCATATATTTT. Looking up the rest from reference TRBV9 and TRBJ1-3 gives the full variable domain: DSGVTQTPKHLITATGQRVTLRCSPRSGDLSVYWYQQSLDQGLQFLIQYYNGEERAKGNILERFSAQQFPDLHSELNLSSLELGDSALYFCASSVSEGALSGNTIYFGEGSWLTVV.